This T cell receptor beta chain was recorded in a study of shared clonotypes between healthy human individuals. Sequencing was performed with immunoSEQ multiplex PCR; in TCRdb, only in-frame clones are kept and a portion is missing. The profile shows fewer than 800,000 clones, 92% of them singletons. Selected positively for CCR7 and CD45RO-negative, naive CD8 cells excluded terminally differentiated effector memory CD45RA+ cells. Trimming at V came to 1 base and at J to 5 bases, leaving 7 bases not matched to a gene. Germline V gene data show CDR1 as SQVTM and CDR2 as ANQGSEA. This CDR3 comprises 16 residues.

The J gene is TRBJ2-7, the V gene TRBV29-1; 14 bases fit TRBD2. Sequencing was performed on naive CD8+ T cells sorted from blood. The receptor comes from a man aged 30 to 39 in good health. The CDR3 bases are TGCAGCGTTGAAGGACTAGCGGGAGGGGAACGGGACGAGCAGTACTTC. It specifies CSVEGLAGGERDEQYF.